These 6 T cell receptor beta chains share one sample of origin, sequenced in a study of neurological immune-mediated disorders (dated by TCRdb to about 2019). Libraries were prepared through 5' RACE. Sequencing instrument: Illumina HiSeq 2500. TCRdb applied fastp at Q25 and MiXCR to the public reads, then kept only in-frame beta chains. Rows are unified per CDR3 protein, each entry keeping the most common DNA and genes. This sample lists about 20,000 distinct CDR3 sequences; 15% were detected once. Clones ranked in the top ten supply around 14% of the sample. The sequenced sample consisted of PBMCs. Source of these receptors: a female donor with HTLV-1-associated myelopathy (HAM/TSP).

This clonotype was detected ten times or more. This sequence joins TRBV19 and TRBJ1-5; no definite D call. This CDR3 contains 14 residues. V was shortened by 1 base and J by 7 bases, with 11 bases between the two germline ends. Germline loops: CDR1 LNHDA, CDR2 SQIVND (reference sequence). This chain's CDR3 is CASSIAYGNQPQHF. DNA for the CDR3: TGTGCCAGTAGTATAGCGTATGGGAACCAGCCCCAGCATTTT. The full variable domain, with the rest looked up from reference TRBV19 and TRBJ1-5, is DGGITQSPKYLFRKEGQNVTLSCEQNLNHDAMYWYRQDPGQGLRLIYYSQIVNDFQKGDIAEGYSVSREKKESFPLTVTSAQKNPTAFYLCASSIAYGNQPQHFGDGTRLSIL.

This clonotype has a count of ten or more. A clone one base away is much larger, so this may be a read error. This rearrangement joins TRBV3-1 to TRBJ2-7; the D is unclear. The CDR3 consists of 11 residues. The germline gives CDR1 LGHDT, CDR2 YNNKEL (reference sequence). In DNA form, the CDR3 reads TGTGTCAGCAGCCACCACTACGAGCAGCACTTC. Encoded protein: CVSSHHYEQHF.

This clonotype was seen repeatedly, ten times or more. The gene calls are TRBV5-6 and TRBJ2-5, with 8 positions matching TRBD2. Germline-derived CDR1 and CDR2 are SGHDT and YYEEEE. Germline trimming cut 3 bases from V and 2 bases from J; bases unmatched to any gene: 15. This CDR3 has 18 residues. CDR3 in amino acids: CASSSTAWERETQETQYF. CDR3 nucleotides: TGTGCCAGCAGCTCCACCGCCTGGGAGCGGGAGACTCAAGAGACCCAGTACTTC.

This clonotype has ten or more counts. The chain is built from TRBV3-1 and TRBJ2-3; TRBD2 aligns across 8 bases. This CDR3 is built from 15 residues. Germline V CDR1 and CDR2: LGHDT, YNNKEL (reference sequence). V shed 5 bases and J 3 bases; nucleotides not matched to a gene: 7. This CDR3 is CASSSRGGGTDTQYF. The CDR3 nucleotides are TGTGCCAGCAGCTCCCGGGGGGGCGGTACAGATACGCAGTATTTT.

In this sample, this clonotype turned up many times. The chain links TRBV11-1 to TRBJ2-2, with TRBD2 as a possible D gene (7 bases). Germline V lookup: CDR1 SGHAT, CDR2 FQDESV (reference sequence). This CDR3 is 16 amino acids long. Trimming left V 2 bases short and J 0 bases short, with 10 bases between. The CDR3 is CASSLFGGPNTGELFF. The CDR3 DNA sequence: TGTGCCAGCAGCTTATTCGGGGGGCCGAACACCGGGGAGCTGTTTTTT.

This clonotype was detected many times. The V call is TRBV12-3 or TRBV12-4, the J call TRBJ1-5; 11 nucleotides line up with TRBD1. J lost 6 bases, V lost 3 bases, and 1 base had no gene match. This CDR3 is 14 amino acids long. CDR3 nucleotide sequence: TGTGCCAGCAGTTTCGGGACAGGGGGTCAGCCCCAGCATTTT. Amino acids: CASSFGTGGQPQHF.